Given below is one T cell receptor (beta chain) in context. The data originate from a study of blood T cell repertoires in COVID-19. About the research overall: The United States, Italy and Spain supplied acute and convalescent COVID-19 samples. T cells, B-cell-depleted T cells, or PBMCs provided the cDNA or gDNA that served as material.

Study processing details: Nucleated cell number was recorded as an estimate derived from reference gene primer amplification. Only in-frame clones appear in the TCRdb table, and some are missing; sequencing was by immunoSEQ multiplex PCR. The V and J calls and clone size were taken over from that table, and D and trimming were inferred from the DNA. The profile shows about 340,000 clones, around 91% of them singletons. The sequence came from a woman under 30 who had recovered from COVID-19. Sequenced: peripheral blood.

This chain's CDR3 is CASSRDFQNTEAFF. The DNA of the CDR3 is TGTGCCAGCAGTCGGGACTTTCAGAACACTGAAGCTTTCTTT. V gene TRBV6-5 combines with J gene TRBJ1-1; D is perhaps TRBD1 (5 bases). The CDR3 spans 14 residues. Germline assignment: CDR1 MNHEY and CDR2 SVGAGI. V was pared by 5 bases and J by 1 base, with 11 bases between.